This TCR beta chain originates from a study of blood T cell repertoires in COVID-19. TCRdb's table, derived via immunoSEQ multiplex PCR, lists solely in-frame clones and lacks some. The table includes a few hundred thousand clones, 70% to 90% detected once. The CDR3 is 14 residues long. With 6 bases removed from V and 4 bases from J, the gap between germline ends came to 12 bases. The germline V gene encodes CDR1 SNHLY and CDR2 FYNNEI. The sample consisted of peripheral blood. The clonotype originates from a woman aged 50 to 60 with COVID-19, enrolled during active disease. V gene TRBV2 combines with J gene TRBJ2-2, with D possibly TRBD2 on 5 matching bases. CDR3: CASSQGGPTGELFF. CDR3 nucleotide sequence: TGTGCCAGCAGCCAAGGAGGACCCACCGGGGAGCTGTTTTTT.